The clone carrying this TCR beta chain was observed at least ten times. Its antigen is unidentified. This sample was included in a study of T-cell reconstitution after alpha-beta-depleted transplantation in children. Whole-study results and caveats: Surviving recipient T cells and intrathymic progenitors accounted for some patients' high TCRbeta diversity at day 60. By one year post-transplant, T-cell counts and diversity largely arose from T cells that were newly produced. Several hundred expanded graft clones reportedly supplied alpha-beta T cells about two months after transplant.

There are 16 residues in the CDR3. Germline V gives CDR1 MGHRA, CDR2 YSYEKL. The trim removed 4 bases at V and 2 bases at J, leaving 6 bases unmatched. Researchers prepared the TCRbeta library using unique molecular identifiers, the study reports. Each CDR3 protein is one row after TCRdb ran MiXCR on the PCR reads. The repertoire has some 300,000 distinct CDR3 sequences, over 7.5% of them found once; the top ten carry approximately 8.6%. The receptor was derived from a female patient aged 2 to 10 who had a stem cell transplant for Fanconi anemia, so the T cells may come from the graft donor. Sample: peripheral blood, taken 360 days after TCRalphabeta/CD19-depleted stem cell transplant. The V gene is TRBV4-1, the J gene TRBJ2-7, with 12 bases that match TRBD2. The CDR3 region is CASSPPLAGGPYEQYF. The CDR3 nucleotides are TGCGCCAGCAGCCCCCCTCTAGCGGGAGGGCCCTACGAGCAGTACTTC.